The source of this T cell receptor beta chain is a study of shared T cell receptors in the human thymus. The germline V gene has CDR1 MGHDK and CDR2 SYGVNS. The CDR3 totals 15 residues. Trimming shortened V by 1 base and J by 4 bases, and 13 bases separated the two germline ends. Here immunoSEQ multiplex PCR was the method, and the copy in TCRdb shows in-frame clones only, minus some. The data show about 500,000 clones, around 78% seen once. Another study also made use of these data, one on human thymus T cells. According to that study: Finnish infants who were healthy and having corrective surgery for congenital heart defects made up the donors. Thymus tissue for the work was resected from patients undergoing corrective heart surgery. It looked as if thymic and blood repertoires used V and J genes in a biased way. Thymic TCR repertoires of unrelated people reportedly overlapped highly.

Sequencing input: thymocytes. The clonotype originates from a boy in the first two years of life with a congenital heart defect. V and J are TRBV25-1 and TRBJ1-2; D not certain. CDR3 in amino acids: CASSEFLFLPYGYTF. For the CDR3, the DNA is TGTGCCAGCAGTGAATTCTTGTTCCTACCCTATGGCTACACCTTC.